This T cell receptor beta chain was sequenced during a study of technical replicates of blood from several donors. This table comes from immunoSEQ multiplex PCR, and its TCRdb copy is limited to in-frame clones, with some not included. The table shows some 74,000 clones, with roughly 97% occurring only once. The TCR originated in a human donor in good health. The sample consisted of T cells isolated from PBMCs.

The CDR3 DNA sequence: TGTGCCAGCAGCCAAAGTAGCGGGGAAACAGATACGCAGTATTTT. Its protein product is CASSQSSGETDTQYF. The rearrangement links TRBV4-2 to TRBJ2-3; 8 positions agree with TRBD2. The CDR3 contains 15 residues. In germline, CDR1 is LGHNA, CDR2 YNFKEQ. V lost 2 bases, J lost 3 bases, and 4 bases stayed unmatched.